This T cell receptor beta chain was captured by sequencing in a study of CD4 T cells in relation to SARS-CoV-2 and coronaviruses. Study information: Convalescent donors were aged roughly 21 to 75, with median roughly 37 years. Convalescent patients were fewer than 10 males and 4 females; two were Hispanic. Study results and limitations: About 65% of donors had memory CD4+ clonotypes crossrecognizing SARS-CoV-2 and common cold coronavirus spike. Samples before the pandemic and after infection were not matched within any donor.

Assay used: immunoSEQ multiplex PCR; TCRdb lists only in-frame clones, some missing. The sample has 35,000 to 40,000 clones, around nine tenths seen once; the top ten hold roughly 9%. Deletions cut 11 bases from V and 2 bases from J, with 16 bases between. The CDR3 extends over 15 amino acids. Per the germline V gene, CDR1 is MNHEY and CDR2 is SVGAGI. As for this clone: Antigen specificity is unknown.

Material for sequencing was memory CD4+ T cells from PBMCs. This receptor was taken from an adult with COVID-19. The chain has TRBV6-5 and TRBJ2-6; D gene ambiguous. The CDR3 sequence: CACQPRETGANVLTF. The CDR3 DNA reads as TGTGCCTGCCAGCCCAGAGAGACTGGGGCCAACGTCCTGACTTTC.